This T cell receptor beta chain was obtained from a study of blood T cells in healthy people across ages. This clonotype was counted only a few times. Its target is unknown. Study outcomes and limitations: The CMV status of each donor remained undetermined, and this could have confounded shifts in expanded clonotypes.

A second about 7 to 12 cycle PCR used barcoded and J-beta primers. In TCRdb, the 5' RACE reads were re-called with MiXCR into one record per CDR3 protein. In the table there are 590,000 or so distinct CDR3 sequences, 25% to 35% of which are singletons. The CDR3 is 14 residues long. Germline V lookup: CDR1 MDHEN, CDR2 SYDVKM. V was shortened by 7 bases and J by 2 bases, with 14 bases between the two germline ends. The sequence came from a woman of 80 years or more in good health. Sequenced sample: blood. The chain links TRBV28 to TRBJ1-2; D not resolved. CDR3 protein: CASTSDGFNYGYTF. The CDR3 coding sequence is TGTGCCAGCACCTCTGACGGTTTCAACTATGGCTACACCTTC.